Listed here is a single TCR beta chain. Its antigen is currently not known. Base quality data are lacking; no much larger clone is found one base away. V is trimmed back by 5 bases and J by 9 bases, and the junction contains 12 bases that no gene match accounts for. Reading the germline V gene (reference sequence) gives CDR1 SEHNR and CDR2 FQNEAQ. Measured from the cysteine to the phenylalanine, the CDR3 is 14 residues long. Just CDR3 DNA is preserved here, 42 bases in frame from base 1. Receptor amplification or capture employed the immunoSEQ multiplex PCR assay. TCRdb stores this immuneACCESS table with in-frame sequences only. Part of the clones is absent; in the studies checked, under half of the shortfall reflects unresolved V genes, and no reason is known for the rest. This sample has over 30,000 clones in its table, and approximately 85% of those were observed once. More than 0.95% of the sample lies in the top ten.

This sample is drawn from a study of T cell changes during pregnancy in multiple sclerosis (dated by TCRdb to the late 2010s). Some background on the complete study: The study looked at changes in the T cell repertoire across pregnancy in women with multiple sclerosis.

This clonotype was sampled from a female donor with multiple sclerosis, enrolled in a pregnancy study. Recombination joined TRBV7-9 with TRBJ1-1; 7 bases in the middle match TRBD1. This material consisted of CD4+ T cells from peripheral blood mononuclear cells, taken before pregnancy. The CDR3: CASSQTAGTDKAFF. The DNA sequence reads TGTGCCAGCAGCCAAACCGCCGGGACAGATAAAGCTTTCTTT.